The text below deals with one TCR beta chain. This clone's antigen is unknown. The input lacks base qualities; no much larger clone sits a single base away. TCR beta CDR3 regions were sequenced from DNA using the immunoSEQ Assay. In the source study's methods: To compute T cell density, TCR beta template counts were normalized to usable DNA, which was estimated by amplifying housekeeping genes. Richness was estimated using the preseqR package, with extrapolation to 400,000 templates for PBMC samples and to 120,000 templates for tissue samples. Clonality was calculated as one minus Pielou's evenness. Tissue-enriched TCRs were identified by differential abundance testing using productive amino-acid clonotypes, minimum total count 5 and alpha 0.1. The Jaccard Index and the Morisita Overlap Index were used to quantify repertoire overlap between compartments. TCR beta CDR3s were clustered by GLIPH together with public tetramer-defined viral CDR3s, and at least three viral sequences plus V-gene enrichment were required for viral motifs. TCRdb limited this immuneACCESS table to in-frame rearrangements with V and J called. A share of clones is missing; checked studies link under half to unresolved V genes, and the rest is unexplained. That table supplies the V and J calls and clone size; D and trimming were determined from the DNA. For this sample the table gives 1,500 to 2,000 clones, of which about 35% were detected only once. Around 10% of the sample comes from the top ten.

This sample stems from a study of T cells in localized non-small cell lung cancer (dated by TCRdb to 2019 to 2021). With respect to the entire study: The study analyzed T cell repertoires of 236 early-stage NSCLC patients, comparing tumors and uninvolved tumor-adjacent lungs. The cohort comprised around 250 treatment-naïve NSCLC patients with resected, localized lung tumors. NSCLC patients had a mean age of roughly 66 years, and 129 were male and over 85 female. What the work shows at the level of the full study, not this receptor alone: A median of roughly 60 of the top 100 tumor clones were detected in paired uninvolved adjacent lung, and 28 of these tumor clones were also found among the top 100 clones of the paired uninvolved adjacent lung. Since the design was exploratory, TCR variables were selected using unadjusted p-values with no false-discovery rate correction. Longer overall survival was associated with higher blood T cell density, whereas shorter survival was associated with higher adjacent-lung clonality. The highest T cell clonality was observed in uninvolved tumor-adjacent lung, where clonality exceeded that of tumor, suggesting that antigenic responses were more focused in uninvolved tumor-adjacent lung. Multi-region tumor sequencing was not performed, so intratumor heterogeneity could not be excluded.

Measured from the cysteine to the phenylalanine, the CDR3 is 15 residues long. The only DNA kept is the CDR3, 45 bases in frame from the first base. Two independent pathologists confirmed that the uninvolved adjacent lung, which was taken at least 2 cm from the tumor margin, was free of atypia. At diagnosis, tumor, uninvolved tumor-adjacent lung and peripheral blood were collected and then preserved as a mix of FFPE and fresh-frozen material. Here the sequenced sample was normal lung tissue next to the tumor, taken before any cancer treatment. This sequence originates from an older female donor with stage II squamous cell lung carcinoma. The sequence links TRBV7-5 to TRBJ2-3. TRBV7-5 counts as a pseudogene. The nucleotides are TGTGCCAGCAGCTTGGGGGAGAGGAGCACAGATACGCAGTATTTT. It encodes CASSLGERSTDTQYF.